These T cell receptor beta chains were read from a single sample in a study of beta chain features in type 1 diabetes. TCRdb keeps only in-frame clones here, not all; method: immunoSEQ multiplex PCR. The sample has just over 450,000 clones, 30% seen once. The material sequenced was naive CD4+ T cells from blood. These receptors were obtained from a man aged 18-30 years in good health. Each CDR3 is given with its conserved first and last residue. The D gene is left open where the match is weak. Clone size is shown for a subset of rows, as once, few, many or a class of expanded clone.

d_call: TRBD1; j_call: TRBJ2-7; v_call: TRBV2; clone_size: .; cdr3_nt: TGTGCCAGCACTACGACAGGGTCAAGGTACGAGCAGTACTTC; cdr3_aa: CASTTTGSRYEQYF
d_call: .; j_call: TRBJ2-5; v_call: TRBV7-9; clone_size: few; cdr3_nt: TGTGCCAGCAGCCCGTACTCCGGGACACCGCGGGAGACCCAGTACTTC; cdr3_aa: CASSPYSGTPRETQYF
d_call: .; j_call: TRBJ1-1; v_call: TRBV7-8; clone_size: few; cdr3_nt: TGTGCCAGCAGCTTGGAGGGCCTAGGGACTGAAGCTTTCTTT; cdr3_aa: CASSLEGLGTEAFF
d_call: TRBD1; j_call: TRBJ2-7; v_call: TRBV5-6; clone_size: .; cdr3_nt: TGTGCCAGCAGCATGGACAGGAACAAGCAGTACTTC; cdr3_aa: CASSMDRNKQYF
d_call: .; j_call: TRBJ1-5; v_call: TRBV14; clone_size: once; cdr3_nt: TGTGCCAGGGACGGCAGGGAAAGCAATCAGCCCCAGCATTTT; cdr3_aa: CARDGRESNQPQHF
d_call: .; j_call: TRBJ2-5; v_call: TRBV5-4; clone_size: .; cdr3_nt: TGTGCCAGCAGCTCCAACCAAGAGACCCAGTACTTC; cdr3_aa: CASSSNQETQYF
d_call: .; j_call: TRBJ1-1; v_call: TRBV30; clone_size: few; cdr3_nt: TGTGCCTGGAGTGTACGGCTGAACACTGAAGCTTTCTTT; cdr3_aa: CAWSVRLNTEAFF
d_call: TRBD1; j_call: TRBJ2-1; v_call: TRBV28; clone_size: few; cdr3_nt: TGTGCCAGCAGGGATCGGGACAGGGGTCACAATGAGCAGTTCTTC; cdr3_aa: CASRDRDRGHNEQFF
d_call: TRBD2; j_call: TRBJ2-6; v_call: TRBV29-1; clone_size: few; cdr3_nt: TGCAGCGCCGGGGAAGCGGGAGCCTCTGGGGCCAACGTCCTGACTTTC; cdr3_aa: CSAGEAGASGANVLTF
d_call: TRBD1; j_call: TRBJ2-1; v_call: TRBV5-4; clone_size: few; cdr3_nt: TGTGCCAGCAGTTGGGACAGGGGGAGCGATGAGCAGTTCTTC; cdr3_aa: CASSWDRGSDEQFF
d_call: TRBD1; j_call: TRBJ2-5; v_call: TRBV4-2; clone_size: few; cdr3_nt: TGTGCCAGCAGCCAAGCCACAGGGGGCGGCTGGACCCAGTACTTC; cdr3_aa: CASSQATGGGWTQYF
d_call: TRBD2; j_call: TRBJ2-3; v_call: TRBV30; clone_size: .; cdr3_nt: TGTGCCTGGAGTCCTCGCGGGAGGGCCGCTAGCACAGATACGCAGTATTTT; cdr3_aa: CAWSPRGRAASTDTQYF
d_call: TRBD1; j_call: TRBJ2-7; v_call: TRBV29-1; clone_size: few; cdr3_nt: TGCAGCGTTGTGGACAGGACCTCTGGCGAGCAGTACTTC; cdr3_aa: CSVVDRTSGEQYF
d_call: TRBD2; j_call: TRBJ2-4; v_call: TRBV7-3; clone_size: .; cdr3_nt: TGTGCCAGCAGTCCTAGGACTAGCGGGAGGGCCAAGGCCAAAAACATTCAGTACTTC; cdr3_aa: CASSPRTSGRAKAKNIQYF
d_call: TRBD2; j_call: TRBJ2-1; v_call: TRBV5-4; clone_size: few; cdr3_nt: TGTGCCAGCAGCTTTCCTAGCGGGAGGTTCTACAATGAGCAGTTCTTC; cdr3_aa: CASSFPSGRFYNEQFF
d_call: .; j_call: TRBJ1-5; v_call: TRBV6-6; clone_size: .; cdr3_nt: TGTGCCAGCAGTTACACCCCGGGTCAGCCCCAGCATTTT; cdr3_aa: CASSYTPGQPQHF
d_call: TRBD1; j_call: TRBJ2-5; v_call: TRBV29-1; clone_size: few; cdr3_nt: TGCAGCGGTGATGGGGACAGCCAAGAGACCCAGTACTTC; cdr3_aa: CSGDGDSQETQYF
d_call: TRBD2; j_call: TRBJ2-5; v_call: TRBV4-2; clone_size: .; cdr3_nt: TGTGCCAGCAGCCAAGAAAAGGGACTACAACAAGAGACCCAGTACTTC; cdr3_aa: CASSQEKGLQQETQYF
d_call: TRBD1; j_call: TRBJ1-5; v_call: TRBV6-5; clone_size: once; cdr3_nt: TGTGCCAGCAGTTTAACAGGGGGCGATCAGCCCCAGCATTTT; cdr3_aa: CASSLTGGDQPQHF
d_call: TRBD2; j_call: TRBJ2-1; v_call: TRBV15; clone_size: few; cdr3_nt: TGTGCCACCAGCAAACCGGGACTAGCGGGAGATAGGAGGGGATACAATGAGCAGTTCTTC; cdr3_aa: CATSKPGLAGDRRGYNEQFF
d_call: .; j_call: TRBJ2-7; v_call: TRBV4-3; clone_size: .; cdr3_nt: TGCGCCAGCAGCCAAGACCACGGAGGGAGCTCCTACGAGCAGTACTTC; cdr3_aa: CASSQDHGGSSYEQYF
d_call: TRBD2; j_call: TRBJ2-6; v_call: TRBV30; clone_size: .; cdr3_nt: TGTGCCTGGAGTCTCCTAGCGGGAGGCCCAGGTGGGGCCAACGTCCTGACTTTC; cdr3_aa: CAWSLLAGGPGGANVLTF
d_call: .; j_call: TRBJ2-1; v_call: TRBV15; clone_size: .; cdr3_nt: TGTGCCACCAGCAGAGAAGGGGACGGAAACAATGAGCAGTTCTTC; cdr3_aa: CATSREGDGNNEQFF
d_call: .; j_call: TRBJ1-2; v_call: TRBV28; clone_size: .; cdr3_nt: TGTGCCAGCAACGTACCCAGGAACGGCTACACCTTC; cdr3_aa: CASNVPRNGYTF
d_call: TRBD2; j_call: TRBJ2-5; v_call: TRBV5-1; clone_size: .; cdr3_nt: TGCGCCAGCAGCTTACTAGCGGGAGATTCAGAGGAGACCCAGTACTTC; cdr3_aa: CASSLLAGDSEETQYF
d_call: .; j_call: TRBJ2-7; v_call: TRBV11-2; clone_size: .; cdr3_nt: TGTGCCAGCAGCCTTGGTGGGCCCTACGAGCAGTACTTC; cdr3_aa: CASSLGGPYEQYF